Described below is a single TCR beta chain sequence and its context. Its antigen remains unidentified. This sample is drawn from a study of cytomegalovirus exposure and HLA in healthy donors. Whole-study findings and limits: A later analysis found common viral pathogens apparently linked to several of the most significant clusters. Most of the TCR beta V segments (in an earlier analysis) were productive either about 90% or about 30% of the time. CMV antigen specificity of a few CMV-associated chains was confirmed in vitro.

It was with 60 Vbeta and 13 Jbeta primers that the PCR ran. Original handling: Some 10 million of the 60 million to 90 million unique TCR beta chains counted in a later analysis were shared. Sequencing was performed with immunoSEQ multiplex PCR; in TCRdb, only in-frame clones are kept and a portion is missing. V and J calls and clone size are those listed in that table; D and trimming were worked out from the DNA. Of 55,000 to 80,000 clones in the sample, about three quarters were seen once. This CDR3 has 18 amino acids. Germline V gives CDR1 SGHDN, CDR2 FVKESK. With 6 bases clipped from V and 0 bases from J, the junction kept 9 bases outside the gene matches.

The chain carries TRBV14 and TRBJ2-6, with TRBD1 identical over 9 bases. Material: PBMCs. This receptor was taken from a man aged 50 to 60 in good health and CMV-seropositive. CDR3 sequence reads: CASSRGQGRGSGANVLTF. CDR3 in DNA: TGTGCCAGCAGTCGGGGACAGGGACGGGGCTCTGGGGCCAACGTCCTGACTTTC.